This T cell receptor beta chain was observed in a study of T-cell reconstitution after alpha-beta-depleted transplantation in children. Whole-study findings and limits: At day 60, the high TCRbeta diversity found in some patients originated from recipient T cells and thymic progenitors that had survived. The study reportedly traced alpha-beta T cells about two months after transplant to several hundred expanded graft clones. One year after transplant, T-cell counts and diversity came mostly from newly produced T cells.

Unique molecular identifiers were incorporated into the prepared TCRbeta library. TCRdb redid the calling of the PCR reads with MiXCR, one entry per CDR3 protein. The sample has around 300,000 distinct CDR3 sequences; around 10% are singletons. This clonotype was seen repeatedly, ten times or more. The antigen is not known. Trimming removed 3 bases from V and 2 bases from J, with 14 bases in between. Germline-derived CDR1 and CDR2 are DFQATT and SNEGSKA (reference sequence). This CDR3 region has 14 residues. The chain has TRBV20-1 and TRBJ2-7, with no clear D. This sample comprised peripheral blood, obtained 180 days after TCRalphabeta/CD19-depleted stem cell transplant. The origin of this receptor is a male patient under 10 years old who had a stem cell transplant for chronic granulomatous disease, so the T cells may come from the graft donor. CDR3 amino acids: CSARTGLSPYEQYF. The CDR3 DNA follows: TGCAGTGCTAGGACGGGCCTGAGCCCCTACGAGCAGTACTTC.